This T cell receptor beta chain was sequenced for a study of T cells in women clearing cervical HPV infection. Prevalent HPV16 infections were excluded; only incident single HPV16 infections included. Note on this clone: The read ends 3 residues before the CDR3 terminus; that terminus is restored from the germline J gene.

V lost 8 bases, J lost 2 bases, and 10 bases lay in between. This CDR3 region has 12 residues. Sequenced by immunoSEQ multiplex PCR; TCRdb stores in-frame clones only, minus some. In all, the sample yields tens of thousands of clones. Sequences were obtained from blood buffy coat. This clonotype was sampled from a woman between 18 and 70 years old with a cervical HPV16 infection that either progressed to CIN3+ or cleared (not recorded which). This chain joins TRBV23-1 and TRBJ2-7; D uncertain. TRBV23-1 is sorted into the ORF group, with uncertain function. CDR3 DNA (partial): TGCGCCAGCCTTGGCAGAACCTACGAG. Its protein product is CASLGRTYE. The complete CDR3 reads CASLGRTYEQYF.